This TCR beta chain comes out of a study of blood T cell repertoires in COVID-19. About the research overall: PBMCs, B-cell-depleted T cells, or T cells provided the cDNA or gDNA that made up the material.

Original handling: It was from reference gene primer amplification that nucleated cell counts were estimated. The repertoire was sequenced with immunoSEQ multiplex PCR; TCRdb's copy has only in-frame clones and lacks some. The V and J calls and clone size come from that table; D and trimming were worked out from the DNA. The sample records roughly 170,000 clones, around 73% being singletons. The germline V gene has CDR1 SGHDT and CDR2 YYEEEE. The V segment lost 1 base and the J segment 2 bases; nucleotides outside the gene matches: 13. The CDR3 length is 18 residues. Allocation to cohorts depended on clinical history reported by the participants. Donors in Cohort 3 counted as recovered after two negative PCRs, clearance, or symptom resolution.

The TCR sequence derives from a woman in her forties or fifties who had recovered from COVID-19. What was sequenced was PBMCs or T cells enriched from blood (not recorded which). The gene calls are TRBV5-6 and TRBJ2-5; TRBD2 agrees at 8 bases. The CDR3 coding sequence is TGTGCCAGCAGCTTGTCTTTCGGCGGGAGGTCAAGTCAAGAGACCCAGTACTTC. Amino acid sequence: CASSLSFGGRSSQETQYF.